Detailed here is one T cell receptor beta chain. Trimming removed 2 bases at V and 1 base at J, with 11 bases between. Germline V CDR1 and CDR2: MNHEY, SVGAGI. The CDR3 has 15 residues. The source of the sample is a study of shared clonotypes between healthy human individuals. Using immunoSEQ multiplex PCR, the repertoire was profiled, and TCRdb retains in-frame clones only, with some absent. The data show 2 million to 2.5 million clones, 85% to 95% seen once. The clonotype was recovered from a young man in good health. Some clones in this sample may be carry-over from other donors' samples. The gene calls are TRBV6-5 and TRBJ1-1; maybe TRBD1 (5 bases). The sample taken for sequencing was naive CD4+ T cells from PBMCs. Subset reported: CD45RA+ positively selected. Here the CDR3 DNA reads TGTGCCAGCAGTTACCAGCCTGGGACGAACACTGAAGCTTTCTTT. Its protein product is CASSYQPGTNTEAFF.